Below are 25 T cell receptor beta chains sequenced from a single sample in a study of OX40 agonist ivuxolimab in advanced cancers. Data came from immunoSEQ multiplex PCR; TCRdb stores just in-frame clones and leaves some out. The sample records 50,000 to 70,000 clones, around 83% being singletons. Material: CD4+ or CD8+ T cells sorted from blood, obtained in a trial of the OX40 agonist ivuxolimab. All receptors derive from an adult with an advanced solid tumor such as melanoma, head and neck, liver or kidney cancer.

The chain carries TRBV4-1 and TRBJ2-7; 9 nucleotides line up with TRBD2. The J segment lost 4 bases and the V segment lost 4 bases, leaving 8 bases of the junction unmatched. The CDR3 covers 15 residues. The germline CDR1 and CDR2 sequences are MGHRA and YSYEKL. In DNA form, the CDR3 reads TGCGCCAGCAGCCCTCGCCCTAGCGGGATGTACGAGCAGTACTTC. It yields the protein CASSPRPSGMYEQYF.

This clone came up a few times. V is TRBV5-1 and J is TRBJ2-7; 10 bases match TRBD1. Trimming cost V 4 bases and J 5 bases; bases outside gene matches: 6. Germline-derived CDR1 and CDR2 are SGHRS and YFSETQ. This CDR3 has 14 residues. CDR3 DNA sequence: TGCGCCAGCAGCAGGACAGGGGGGCGGGACGAGCAGTACTTC. This translates into CASSRTGGRDEQYF.

The chain combines TRBV5-6 with TRBJ1-1; the D gene is possibly TRBD1 (5 bases). Trimming shortened V by 4 bases and J by 3 bases, and 16 bases separated the two germline ends. Per germline, CDR1 SGHDT and CDR2 YYEEEE. The CDR3 runs to 15 residues. The chain's CDR3 is CASSPRRGRYTEAFF. The CDR3 DNA reads as TGTGCCAGCAGCCCGAGGCGGGGCCGATACACTGAAGCTTTCTTT.

The chain employs TRBV6-5 and TRBJ2-7, with unresolved D. CDR3 length: 13 residues. V lost 4 bases and J 5 bases, leaving 12 bases between the germline ends. The germline gives CDR1 MNHEY, CDR2 SVGAGI. The CDR3, as DNA: TGTGCCAGCAGTTTGAAGACACGGAACGAGCAGTACTTC. Encoded protein: CASSLKTRNEQYF.

The chain links TRBV29-1 to TRBJ1-5; no definite D call. CDR3 size: 15 residues. Between the trimmed V and J ends, which lost 4 bases and 2 bases, there was a span of 15 bases. Germline CDR1 is SQVTM and CDR2 is ANQGSEA. For the CDR3, the DNA is TGCAGCGTTGCCGACGGGGTGTTAGGCAATCAGCCCCAGCATTTT. Translating gives CSVADGVLGNQPQHF. The full variable domain, with the rest looked up from reference TRBV29-1 and TRBJ1-5, is SAVISQKPSRDICQRGTSLTIQCQVDSQVTMMFWYRQQPGQSLTLIATANQGSEATYESGFVIDKFPISRPNLTFSTLTVSNMSPEDSSIYLCSVADGVLGNQPQHFGDGTRLSIL.

The rearrangement links TRBV7-2 to TRBJ2-5; 8 bases are shared with TRBD2. Looked up from germline, CDR1 is SGHTA and CDR2 is FQGNSA. V trimming: 5 bases; J trimming: 3 bases; junction bases outside the gene matches: 14. This CDR3 has 17 amino acids. Here the CDR3 reads CASSQNGGAAGEETQYF. In DNA, the CDR3 is TGTGCCAGCAGCCAAAACGGGGGGGCGGCTGGTGAAGAGACCCAGTACTTC.

The chain uses TRBV2 and TRBJ1-6, with TRBD1 matching over 8 bases. Germline CDR1 and CDR2: SNHLY and FYNNEI. The J segment lost 7 bases and the V segment lost 10 bases, leaving 9 bases of the junction unmatched. This CDR3 contains 14 residues. CDR3 nucleotide sequence: TGTGCCACCGAGGCCGGGACAGGCAATTCACCCCTCCACTTT. Translation gives CATEAGTGNSPLHF.

CDR3: CASSPTSGRASEQFF. In nucleotides, the CDR3 is TGTGCCAGCAGCCCGACTAGCGGGAGGGCCAGTGAGCAGTTCTTC. The chain employs TRBV7-2 and TRBJ2-1; 14 bases are a match to TRBD2. The CDR3 has 15 amino acids. Per germline, CDR1 SGHTA and CDR2 FQGNSA. V shed 5 bases, J shed 9 bases, and the junction held 6 bases outside the gene matches.

The chain employs TRBV9 and TRBJ1-6; tentatively, D is TRBD1 (5 bases). The CDR3 extends over 15 amino acids. Per the germline V gene, CDR1 is SGDLS and CDR2 is YYNGEE. V was shortened by 0 bases and J by 3 bases, with 7 bases between the two germline ends. This chain's CDR3 is CASSVEGVYNSPLHF. DNA for the CDR3: TGTGCCAGCAGCGTAGAAGGGGTCTATAATTCACCCCTCCACTTT.

This chain connects TRBV4-2 to TRBJ1-5, with TRBD1 identical over 9 bases. J was trimmed by 4 bases and V by 1 base; bases with no gene match: 5. Germline CDR1 and CDR2: LGHNA and YNFKEQ. This CDR3 has 16 residues. CDR3 nucleotide sequence: TGTGCCAGCAGCCAAGGCGAAGGACAGGGGAATCAGCCCCAGCATTTT. The encoded protein is CASSQGEGQGNQPQHF.

J is TRBJ2-7 and V is TRBV11-2, with D tentatively TRBD2 (5 bases). V shed 5 bases and J shed 0 bases, with 14 bases lying between them. The V gene's germline CDR1 is SGHAT and CDR2 FQNNGV. This CDR3 comprises 15 residues. The CDR3 DNA reads as TGTGCCAGCAGCCCCCGCGGCGGGCGCTCCTACGAGCAGTACTTC. Protein sequence: CASSPRGGRSYEQYF.

The chain carries TRBV30 and TRBJ1-1, with D perhaps TRBD1 (6 bases). CDR3 length equals 14 residues. Germline-derived CDR1 and CDR2 are GTSNPN and SVGIG (reference sequence). With 4 bases removed from V and 0 bases from J, the gap between germline ends came to 12 bases. The DNA of the CDR3 is TGTGCCTGGATACGAGGACAGCTGAACACTGAAGCTTTCTTT. It yields the protein CAWIRGQLNTEAFF.

The chain is built from TRBV1 and TRBJ1-5; the DNA was not used to check the table's D call, TRBD1. TRBV1 counts as a pseudogene. The CDR3 is 17 residues long. The CDR3 DNA follows: TGCACCAGCAGCCACGGCCTGACAGGGGACGCGCGGTGGCCCCAGCATTTT. Encoded protein: CTSSHGLTGDARWPQHF.

The chain carries TRBV2 and TRBJ2-3, with D perhaps TRBD1 (6 bases). Germline V CDR1 and CDR2: SNHLY, FYNNEI. Trimming removed 5 bases from V and 7 bases from J, with 16 bases in between. This CDR3 is 14 amino acids long. The CDR3 DNA is TGTGCCAGCAGTAAAGAACAGGGACCATATACGCAGTATTTT. Translating gives CASSKEQGPYTQYF.

J is TRBJ2-3 and V is TRBV29-1, with 7 bases fitting TRBD2. The V and J ends lost 0 bases and 5 bases, in that order; junction bases with no gene match: 14. The CDR3 length is 17 residues. Germline-derived CDR1 and CDR2 are SQVTM and ANQGSEA. CDR3: CSVEEEFGGSVIDTQYF. The DNA of the CDR3 is TGCAGCGTTGAAGAGGAGTTCGGCGGGAGTGTGATAGATACGCAGTATTTT.

The chain couples TRBV20-1 to TRBJ2-5; D is possibly TRBD2 (5 bases). This CDR3 has 10 residues. The V end was cut by 4 bases, the J end by 5 bases, with 5 bases between. Per the germline V gene, CDR1 is DFQATT and CDR2 is SNEGSKA (reference sequence). The CDR3: CSATGETQYF. The CDR3 bases are TGCAGTGCTACGGGGGAGACCCAGTACTTC.

The chain employs TRBV4-3 and TRBJ2-7; 11 bases line up with TRBD2. CDR3 length equals 15 residues. From germline, CDR1 is LGHNA and CDR2 YSLEER. V was clipped by 3 bases and J by 2 bases; unmatched bases: 3. CDR3 DNA: TGCGCCAGCAGCCATACTAGCGGGGGACCCTACGAGCAGTACTTC. It encodes CASSHTSGGPYEQYF.

This clone turned up a few times. The V call is TRBV19, the J call TRBJ2-7, with TRBD2 matching 9 bases. CDR3 length equals 14 residues. Germline-derived CDR1 and CDR2 are LNHDA and SQIVND (reference sequence). J lost 3 bases, V lost 5 bases, and 5 bases had no gene match. The CDR3 DNA follows: TGTGCCAGTAGTGTTAGCGGGGGTCTCTACGAGCAGTACTTC. As protein: CASSVSGGLYEQYF. Supplemented by reference TRBV19 and TRBJ2-7, the full variable domain reads DGGITQSPKYLFRKEGQNVTLSCEQNLNHDAMYWYRQDPGQGLRLIYYSQIVNDFQKGDIAEGYSVSREKKESFPLTVTSAQKNPTAFYLCASSVSGGLYEQYFGPGTRLTVT.

This chain links TRBV30 with TRBJ1-2, with 9 bases matching TRBD1. Germline V gene data show CDR1 as GTSNPN and CDR2 as SVGIG (reference sequence). This CDR3 is 14 amino acids long. J lost 1 base, V lost 4 bases, and 4 bases had no gene match. CDR3 nucleotides: TGTGCCTGGAAGAGGACAGGGGATAACTATGGCTACACCTTC. Protein: CAWKRTGDNYGYTF.

The chain combines TRBV6-4 with TRBJ2-1, with D unclear. Germline V gene lookup returns CDR1 MRHNA and CDR2 SNTAGT. CDR3 size: 14 residues. The ends were cut back, 5 bases at V and 0 bases at J, with 8 bases in the middle. The CDR3 is CASSLGSSYNEQFF. The CDR3 DNA reads as TGTGCCAGCAGTCTCGGAAGCTCCTACAATGAGCAGTTCTTC.

V gene TRBV18 combines with J gene TRBJ2-3; 9 bases are shared with TRBD2. Per germline, CDR1 KGHSH and CDR2 LQKENI. Unmatched junction bases numbered 6, after V lost 3 bases and J lost 5 bases. This CDR3 is built from 15 residues. CDR3 sequence (DNA): TGTGCCAGCTCACCGGGACTAGCTGTTCAAGATACGCAGTATTTT. Translating gives CASSPGLAVQDTQYF.

The chain is built from TRBV14 and TRBJ2-1; D possibly uses TRBD1 or TRBD2 (5 bases each). CDR3 size: 17 residues. Germline V gene sequence: CDR1 SGHDN, CDR2 FVKESK. V shed 0 bases and J shed 0 bases, with 12 bases lying between them. As DNA, the CDR3 is TGTGCCAGCAGCCAAGATCTGAGGGGAAGCTCCTACAATGAGCAGTTCTTC. Translating it yields CASSQDLRGSSYNEQFF.

This chain connects TRBV7-9 to TRBJ2-5, with TRBD2 matching 9 bases. TRBJ2-7 matches the DNA end more closely, so the J call is doubtful. This CDR3 comprises 15 residues. CDR1 is SEHNR, CDR2 FQNEAQ, per germline (reference sequence). The CDR3 sequence is CASSLVLAGTYEQYF. In DNA, the CDR3 is TGTGCCAGCAGCTTAGTCCTAGCGGGGACCTACGAGCAGTACTTC.

The rearrangement links TRBV5-1 to TRBJ1-4, with a tentative D call TRBD1 (6 bases). V gave up 0 bases and J gave up 8 bases, with 14 bases separating them. The germline V gene encodes CDR1 SGHRS and CDR2 YFSETQ. The CDR3 loop spans 15 amino acids. The CDR3 loop is CASSLASGAVEKLFF. CDR3 coding DNA: TGCGCCAGCAGCTTGGCTTCGGGGGCGGTCGAAAAACTGTTTTTT.

The chain employs TRBV28 and TRBJ2-1; D possibly corresponds to TRBD2 (6 bases). Deletions cut 8 bases from V and 3 bases from J, with 20 bases between. CDR1 and CDR2 from the germline V gene are MDHEN and SYDVKM. The CDR3 contains 16 residues. The CDR3 bases are TGTGCCAGCCTTGGGTCCGGCGGGACGATCTACAATGAGCAGTTCTTC. This translates into CASLGSGGTIYNEQFF.